This TCR beta chain was sequenced for a study of blood T cell repertoires in COVID-19. Whole-study context: PBMCs, B-cell-depleted T cells, or T cells were the source of the cDNA or gDNA that made up the material.

Those who participated ranged in age from roughly 18 to 90 years and resided in some 24 US areas. Cohort placement rested on clinical history that participants reported themselves. Recovered Cohort 3 donors showed two negative PCRs, clearance, or symptom resolution. The method was immunoSEQ multiplex PCR; TCRdb's version includes in-frame clones alone and lacks a portion of them. The sample holds 310,000 or so clones, nearly 90% seen once. Trimming took 1 base from V and 4 from J, leaving 14 bases between them. The germline gives CDR1 SGHTA, CDR2 FQGNSA. The CDR3 runs to 15 residues. The receptor's source is a woman aged 25 to 39 who had recovered from COVID-19. The sequenced sample consisted of PBMCs or T cells enriched from blood (not recorded which). The gene calls are TRBV7-2 and TRBJ2-7; TRBD2 might be the D (7 bases). The CDR3 region is CASSLGRGAYYEQYF. CDR3 coding DNA: TGTGCCAGCAGCTTAGGTCGGGGGGCATATTACGAGCAGTACTTC.